These T cell receptor beta chains were read from a single sample in a study of T cell responses to AZD1222 COVID-19 vaccine. Measured with immunoSEQ multiplex PCR; TCRdb has only the in-frame clones, and not every one. Of 100,000 to 120,000 clones listed, roughly 92% were seen once; the top ten hold 2% to 2.5%. The sample in question was peripheral blood, obtained 28 days after the second AZD1222 dose. All receptors derive from an adult who received the AZD1222 COVID-19 vaccine. Both conserved end residues are part of each CDR3. A D gene is named only where the DNA matches it firmly. Expanded clones are given a class, and other clones once, few, many or no size at all.

j_gene,abundance,v_gene,d_gene,CDR3aa,CDR3nt
TRBJ1-2,NA,TRBV3-1/TRBV3-2,NA,CASSQAGPNYGYTF,TGTGCCAGCAGCCAAGCAGGTCCAAACTATGGCTACACCTTC
TRBJ1-6,NA,TRBV2,NA,CASKRSSYNSPLHF,TGTGCCAGCAAGCGGAGCTCCTATAATTCACCCCTCCACTTT
TRBJ1-5,NA,TRBV4-1,TRBD1,CASSRETGHQPQHF,TGCGCCAGCAGCCGTGAGACAGGGCATCAGCCCCAGCATTTT
TRBJ1-1,NA,TRBV2,NA,CASIRDLLAIAEAFF,TGTGCCAGCATCCGGGACCTCCTAGCTATAGCTGAAGCTTTCTTT
TRBJ1-1,NA,TRBV7-2,NA,CASSLGSYQAFF,TGTGCCAGCAGCTTAGGGTCGTACCAAGCTTTCTTT
TRBJ1-3,NA,TRBV6-5,NA,CASSRTGSAGNTIYF,TGTGCCAGCAGTCGTACAGGGAGTGCGGGAAACACCATATATTTT
TRBJ2-7,NA,TRBV4-1,NA,CASSQGAGYEQYF,TGCGCCAGCAGCCAAGGGGCCGGCTACGAGCAGTACTTC
TRBJ2-7,NA,TRBV28,NA,CASLGTLGPEQYF,TGTGCCAGCTTGGGGACCCTGGGTCCCGAGCAGTACTTC
TRBJ2-7,NA,TRBV18,TRBD1,CASSPTGGESPYEQYF,TGTGCCAGCTCACCCACAGGGGGCGAAAGTCCCTACGAGCAGTACTTC
TRBJ2-1,NA,TRBV3-1/TRBV3-2,NA,CASSHQEGYGWDEQFF,TGTGCCAGCAGCCATCAGGAGGGGTACGGGTGGGATGAGCAGTTCTTC
TRBJ2-3,NA,TRBV27,NA,CASRGSSTDTQYF,TGTGCCAGCAGGGGCAGTTCCACAGATACGCAGTATTTT
TRBJ1-3,NA,TRBV4-1,NA,CASSQEVTYGNTIYF,TGCGCCAGCAGCCAAGAAGTGACATATGGAAACACCATATATTTT
TRBJ1-2,NA,TRBV5-1,TRBD1,CASKSTGTDVYGYTF,TGCGCCAGCAAATCCACCGGGACAGATGTGTATGGCTACACCTTC
TRBJ1-1,NA,TRBV3-1/TRBV3-2,TRBD1,CASSQATGTGGSDTEAFF,TGTGCCAGCAGCCAAGCTACCGGGACAGGGGGTTCTGACACTGAAGCTTTCTTT
TRBJ1-4,NA,TRBV12-3/TRBV12-4,TRBD1,CATGTGVDEKLFF,TGTGCCACCGGGACAGGGGTCGATGAAAAACTGTTTTTT
TRBJ1-3,NA,TRBV10-3,NA,CAARGYSGNTIYF,TGTGCCGCGCGGGGCTACTCTGGAAACACCATATATTTT
TRBJ1-1,NA,TRBV20-1,NA,CSASSPGGSNTEAFF,TGCAGTGCTAGTAGCCCGGGTGGTTCGAACACTGAAGCTTTCTTT
TRBJ2-2,once,TRBV3-1/TRBV3-2,NA,CASSQRTANTGELFF,TGTGCCAGCAGCCAAAGGACAGCCAACACCGGGGAGCTGTTTTTT
TRBJ1-1,NA,TRBV12-3/TRBV12-4,NA,CASLGTLSTEAFF,TGTGCCAGCTTGGGGACTTTGAGCACTGAAGCTTTCTTT
TRBJ1-2,NA,TRBV3-1/TRBV3-2,NA,CASSQGLGGTTNYGYTF,TGTGCCAGCAGCCAAGGTCTTGGGGGTACCACTAACTATGGCTACACCTTC
TRBJ2-7,NA,TRBV2,NA,CASKGTESSYEQYF,TGTGCCAGCAAGGGGACTGAGAGCTCCTACGAGCAGTACTTC
TRBJ2-7,NA,TRBV3-1/TRBV3-2,NA,CASSLTGLYHEQYF,TGTGCCAGCAGCCTTACGGGACTCTACCACGAGCAGTACTTC
TRBJ2-1,few,TRBV6-4,TRBD1,CASSDSTGGYNEQFF,TGTGCCAGCAGTGACAGTACAGGGGGGTACAATGAGCAGTTCTTC
TRBJ1-1,NA,TRBV12-3/TRBV12-4,NA,CASSSGQDTEAFF,TGTGCCAGCAGCTCTGGGCAGGACACTGAAGCTTTCTTT
TRBJ1-4,NA,TRBV4-3,NA,CASSQDLQSKLFF,TGCGCCAGCAGCCAAGACTTACAGTCGAAACTGTTTTTT
TRBJ2-1,NA,TRBV5-4,NA,CASSLVVTATYNEQFF,TGTGCCAGCAGCCTAGTGGTAACAGCAACCTACAATGAGCAGTTCTTC
TRBJ1-5,NA,TRBV7-2,NA,CASSLGSDGNQPQHF,TGTGCCAGCAGCTTAGGCTCAGACGGCAATCAGCCCCAGCATTTT
TRBJ1-5,NA,TRBV7-9,NA,CASSFSYTAGASNQPQHF,TGTGCCAGCAGCTTTAGTTACACTGCAGGGGCCAGCAATCAGCCCCAGCATTTT